This is a list of T cell receptor beta chains from one sample in a study of T cell repertoires in cytomegalovirus infection. Antigens for these TCRs are unknown. Via MiXCR, TCRdb re-called the reads, giving one row per CDR3 protein. The sample yields some 940,000 distinct CDR3 sequences, 31% seen once. The sample was cultured CD8+ T cells from PBMCs, taken from culture after CMV antigen stimulation. Receptors were obtained from a human donor in good health (CMV status not recorded). Some clones in this sample may be carry-over from other donors' samples. Each CDR3 is given with its conserved first and last residue. The D gene is left open where the match is weak. Clone size is stated in some rows and not others, as once, few, many or a class when expanded.

D	J	size	V	CDR3	DNA
NA	TRBJ1-1	few	TRBV7-3	CASSLTAGEVEAFF	TGTGCCAGCAGCTTAACGGCAGGGGAGGTTGAAGCTTTCTTT
TRBD1	TRBJ1-2	many	TRBV7-9	CASSLGTGRSWGYTF	TGTGCCAGCAGCTTGGGGACAGGGAGGTCGTGGGGCTACACCTTC
NA	TRBJ2-3	few	TRBV7-9	CASSPPKGSTDTQYF	TGTGCCAGCAGCCCCCCAAAGGGTAGCACAGATACGCAGTATTTT
NA	TRBJ1-6	NA	TRBV7-4	CASSSDTEHNSPLHF	TGTGCCAGCAGCTCGGACACGGAACACAATTCACCCCTCCACTTT
TRBD2	TRBJ2-2	NA	TRBV6-6	CASSYLVIGRAGELFF	TGTGCCAGCAGTTACTTAGTCATAGGGAGGGCCGGGGAGCTGTTTTTT
NA	TRBJ2-6	many	TRBV19	CASSIGGSGANVLTF	TGTGCCAGTAGCATAGGCGGCTCTGGGGCCAACGTCCTGACTTTC
NA	TRBJ2-3	few	TRBV6-5	CASRTIGTTDTQYF	TGTGCCAGCAGGACTATAGGCACCACAGATACGCAGTATTTT
NA	TRBJ1-4	few	TRBV28	CASRKTGVGEKLFF	TGTGCCAGCAGGAAGACAGGAGTGGGGGAAAAACTGTTTTTT
NA	TRBJ2-3	many	TRBV7-8	CASSLVAGWAADTQYF	TGTGCCAGCAGCTTAGTGGCGGGTTGGGCGGCAGATACGCAGTATTTT
NA	TRBJ1-2	few	TRBV28	CAIARSLYRVGGPYGYTF	TGTGCCATCGCCCGCAGTTTATATAGAGTCGGGGGGCCCTATGGCTACACCTTC
TRBD1	TRBJ2-3	NA	TRBV6-1	CASSEPGQFSADTQYF	TGTGCCAGCAGTGAACCGGGACAGTTCTCCGCAGATACGCAGTATTTT
NA	TRBJ2-1	few	TRBV28	CASSLEWGSSYNEQFF	TGTGCCAGCAGTTTAGAGTGGGGGAGCTCCTACAATGAGCAGTTCTTC
NA	TRBJ1-5	few	TRBV24-1	CATSDLRVPGNQPQHF	TGTGCCACCAGTGATCTCCGGGTCCCAGGGAATCAGCCCCAGCATTTT
TRBD1	TRBJ1-4	NA	TRBV19	CASTGYTGGNEKLFF	TGTGCCAGTACTGGCTATACAGGGGGAAATGAAAAACTGTTTTTT
NA	TRBJ2-1	NA	TRBV6-8	CASRQGMISSYNEQFF	TGTGCCAGCAGACAGGGAATGATAAGCTCCTACAATGAGCAGTTCTTC
TRBD2	TRBJ2-3	NA	TRBV20-1	CSASGTSGGGGTDTQYF	TGCAGTGCCTCTGGGACTAGCGGGGGGGGAGGGACAGATACGCAGTATTTT
NA	TRBJ2-5	few	TRBV7-9	CASTPPLQETQYF	TGTGCCAGCACTCCCCCCCTTCAAGAGACCCAGTACTTC
NA	TRBJ1-1	NA	TRBV27	CATSRIGNTEAFF	TGTGCCACCAGCAGAATCGGGAACACTGAAGCTTTCTTT
NA	TRBJ2-1	many	TRBV7-9	CASSSGEQFF	TGTGCCAGCAGCTCCGGTGAGCAGTTCTTC
TRBD2	TRBJ2-3	many	TRBV4-1	CASSQEWGGGDTQYF	TGCGCCAGCAGCCAAGAATGGGGGGGGGGGGATACGCAGTATTTT
TRBD1	TRBJ2-7	few	TRBV2	CASSTRGPAYEQYF	TGTGCCAGCAGTACGAGGGGGCCGGCCTACGAGCAGTACTTC
TRBD2	TRBJ2-3	NA	TRBV6-4	CASSELPSGGGDTQYF	TGTGCCAGCAGTGAACTTCCTAGCGGGGGAGGAGATACGCAGTATTTT
TRBD2	TRBJ2-3	few	TRBV2	CASKRASGGPNTQYF	TGTGCCAGCAAGAGGGCTAGCGGGGGCCCAAATACGCAGTATTTT
TRBD1	TRBJ1-5	NA	TRBV7-9	CASSIGQGSNQPQHF	TGTGCCAGCAGCATCGGACAGGGTAGCAATCAGCCCCAGCATTTT
TRBD1	TRBJ2-7	NA	TRBV3-1	CASSQRQGDSYEQYF	TGTGCCAGCAGCCAACGGCAGGGGGACTCCTACGAGCAGTACTTC
NA	TRBJ1-2	many	TRBV9	CASSSREGYTF	TGTGCCAGCAGCTCCCGGGAGGGCTACACCTTC
NA	TRBJ1-1	NA	TRBV6-1	CASSEAGGRNTEAFF	TGTGCCAGCAGTGAAGCGGGGGGCCGGAACACTGAAGCTTTCTTT
TRBD1	TRBJ1-2	few	TRBV4-1	CASSPGQGALGYTF	TGCGCCAGCAGCCCCGGACAGGGGGCATTAGGCTACACCTTC
NA	TRBJ1-1	NA	TRBV13	CASSLEPGNEAFF	TGTGCCAGCAGCTTAGAACCGGGAAATGAAGCTTTCTTT